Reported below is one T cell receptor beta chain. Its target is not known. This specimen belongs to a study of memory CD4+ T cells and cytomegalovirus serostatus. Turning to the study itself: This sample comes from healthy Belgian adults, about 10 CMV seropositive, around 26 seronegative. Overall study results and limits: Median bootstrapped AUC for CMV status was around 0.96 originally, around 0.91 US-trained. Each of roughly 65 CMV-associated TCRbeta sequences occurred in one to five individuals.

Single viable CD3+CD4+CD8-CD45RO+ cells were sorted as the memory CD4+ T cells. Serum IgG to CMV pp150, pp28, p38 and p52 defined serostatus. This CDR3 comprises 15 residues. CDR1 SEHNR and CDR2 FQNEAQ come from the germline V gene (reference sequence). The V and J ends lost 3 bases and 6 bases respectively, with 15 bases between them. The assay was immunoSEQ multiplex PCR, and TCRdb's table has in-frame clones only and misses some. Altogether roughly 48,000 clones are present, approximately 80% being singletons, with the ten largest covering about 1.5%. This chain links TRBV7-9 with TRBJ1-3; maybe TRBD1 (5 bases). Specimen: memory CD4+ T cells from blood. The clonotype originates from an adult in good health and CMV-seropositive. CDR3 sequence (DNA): TGTGCCAGCAGCTTGGATTTTGGAGGGGCAAACACCATATATTTT. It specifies CASSLDFGGANTIYF.